Listed here are 21 T cell receptor beta chains from one sample, sequenced in a study of blood T cell repertoires in COVID-19. Clones were read by immunoSEQ multiplex PCR, and TCRdb kept only the in-frame ones, dropping some. Of 95,000 to 100,000 clones in the sample, less than 85% were seen once. Sequenced: peripheral blood. These receptors all come from a woman in her 70s with active or convalescent COVID-19.

In its sample, this clone was seen once. V usage is TRBV4-3 and J usage is TRBJ1-3, with D hard to call. Between the trimmed V and J ends, which lost 0 bases and 0 bases, there was a span of 21 bases. Looked up from germline, CDR1 is LGHNA and CDR2 is YSLEER. The CDR3 has 20 amino acids. CDR3 residues: CASSQDWATLGQLSGNTIYF. The CDR3 nucleotides read TGCGCCAGCAGCCAAGATTGGGCCACTCTGGGCCAACTCTCTGGAAACACCATATATTTT.

The chain joins TRBV11-1 to TRBJ1-1, with TRBD1 identical over 9 bases. With 5 bases clipped from V and 4 bases from J, the junction kept 5 bases outside the gene matches. Germline values: CDR1 SGHAT, CDR2 FQDESV (reference sequence). The CDR3 loop spans 14 amino acids. The CDR3 spells CASSHRGRITEAFF. CDR3 sequence (DNA): TGTGCCAGCAGCCACAGGGGGCGTATCACTGAAGCTTTCTTT.

This clone was observed a single time. The rearrangement uses TRBV7-2 and TRBJ2-3; TRBD1 matches at 7 bases. CDR1 is SGHTA, CDR2 FQGNSA, per germline. The junction had 8 bases not matched to a gene; V was cut back by 6 bases and J by 2 bases. CDR3 length: 15 residues. CDR3 sequence reads: CASSTRGQFTDTQYF. DNA for the CDR3: TGTGCCAGCAGTACGAGGGGACAGTTCACAGATACGCAGTATTTT.

The chain carries TRBV2 and TRBJ1-1; the D is unclear. CDR3 length equals 14 residues. Germline V CDR1 and CDR2: SNHLY, FYNNEI. V gave up 1 base and J gave up 5 bases, with 11 bases separating them. The chain's CDR3 is CASSEENRGTEAFF. The CDR3 DNA sequence: TGTGCCAGCAGTGAAGAAAATCGGGGAACTGAAGCTTTCTTT.

The chain carries TRBV25-1 and TRBJ2-1, with D perhaps matching TRBD2 (6 bases). With 3 bases removed from V and 9 bases from J, the gap between germline ends came to 18 bases. CDR1 is MGHDK, CDR2 SYGVNS, per germline. This CDR3 spans 15 amino acids. The CDR3 DNA sequence: TGTGCCAGCAGTGAGGGTGGTGCGGGAAAGGTTGAGCAGTTCTTC. It is translated as CASSEGGAGKVEQFF.

This clone appeared a single time. This rearrangement joins TRBV5-1 to TRBJ2-7, with 8 bases identical to TRBD1. The J segment lost 0 bases and the V segment lost 2 bases, leaving 1 base of the junction unmatched. Germline CDR1 SGHRS, CDR2 YFSETQ. The CDR3 has 14 amino acids. The CDR3 nucleotides read TGCGCCAGCAGCTTTACAGGGGGCTCCTACGAGCAGTACTTC. Protein sequence: CASSFTGGSYEQYF.

The chain recombines TRBV12-3 or TRBV12-4 with TRBJ1-2; D not resolved. The ends were cut back, 6 bases at V and 7 bases at J, with 9 bases in the middle. The length of the CDR3 is 11 residues. Here the CDR3 DNA reads TGTGCCAGCAGCCCGGGATCTGGCTACACCTTC. It is translated as CASSPGSGYTF.

This clone has more than one count but fewer than ten. This chain uses TRBV21-1 with TRBJ1-6. TRBV21-1 is listed as a pseudogene. CDR3 length equals 12 residues. The CDR3 DNA reads TGTGCCAGCAGCAACCCTCACCGGTCCCTCCACTTT. Protein sequence: CASSNPHRSLHF.

This clone was counted ten times or more. The J gene is TRBJ2-3, the V gene TRBV19; D gene uncertain. Germline CDR1 reads LNHDA; CDR2 reads SQIVND (reference sequence). V lost 3 bases and J lost 0, with 7 bases in between. The length of the CDR3 is 14 residues. The CDR3 protein is CASSMETSTDTQYF. The CDR3, as DNA: TGTGCCAGTAGTATGGAGACTAGCACAGATACGCAGTATTTT.

This clone was seen a few times. V and J are TRBV11-3 and TRBJ2-5, with D maybe TRBD1 (6 bases). This CDR3 has 14 amino acids. The germline gives CDR1 SGHNT, CDR2 YENEEA. Trimming took 3 bases from V and 6 from J, leaving 14 bases between them. This chain's CDR3 is CASSFLAGEQTQYF. The CDR3 coding sequence is TGTGCCAGCAGCTTTCTAGCAGGGGAGCAGACCCAGTACTTC.

This sequence joins TRBV6-5 and TRBJ2-7; 12 nucleotides match TRBD2. Germline CDR1 MNHEY, CDR2 SVGAGI. The V gene end was trimmed by 6 bases and the J gene end by 0 bases; junction bases not matched to a gene: 3. This CDR3 comprises 15 residues. Here the CDR3 DNA reads TGTGCCAGCAGGTCTAGCGGGAGGGGCTCCTACGAGCAGTACTTC. It specifies CASRSSGRGSYEQYF.

The chain has TRBV7-2 and TRBJ2-1; 9 bases are a match to TRBD2. V lost 6 bases, J lost 6 bases, and 3 bases stayed unmatched. The CDR3 runs 13 residues. Germline V gene lookup returns CDR1 SGHTA and CDR2 FQGNSA. CDR3 nucleotides: TGTGCCAGCAGTCGGACTAGCGTCAATGAGCAGTTCTTC. This encodes CASSRTSVNEQFF. Based on the CDR3 plus reference TRBV7-2 and TRBJ2-1, the full variable domain is GAGVSQSPSNKVTEKGKDVELRCDPISGHTALYWYRQSLGQGLEFLIYFQGNSAPDKSGLPSDRFSAERTGGSVSTLTIQRTQQEDSAVYLCASSRTSVNEQFFGPGTRLTVL.

The chain couples TRBV5-1 to TRBJ1-1; tentatively, D is TRBD1 (5 bases). This CDR3 is built from 15 residues. Germline CDR1 reads SGHRS; CDR2 reads YFSETQ. The germline V and J ends were trimmed by 0 bases and 4 bases, with 13 bases remaining between them. Here the CDR3 reads CASSLAGQGSTEAFF. CDR3 nucleotides: TGCGCCAGCAGCTTGGCCGGGCAGGGAAGCACTGAAGCTTTCTTT. The whole variable domain, filled in from reference TRBV5-1 and TRBJ1-1, reads KAGVTQTPRYLIKTRGQQVTLSCSPISGHRSVSWYQQTPGQGLQFLFEYFSETQRNKGNFPGRFSGRQFSNSRSEMNVSTLELGDSALYLCASSLAGQGSTEAFFGQGTRLTVV.

The gene calls are TRBV3-1 (or the pseudogene TRBV3-2) and TRBJ2-7, with TRBD2 matching 9 bases. Trimming cost V 0 bases and J 6 bases; bases outside gene matches: 6. Germline V lookup: CDR1 LGHDT, CDR2 YNNKEL (reference sequence). CDR3 size: 15 residues. The chain's CDR3 is CASSQEAGGPGEQYF. In DNA, the CDR3 is TGTGCCAGCAGCCAAGAGGCGGGAGGGCCGGGCGAGCAGTACTTC.

V gene TRBV24-1 combines with J gene TRBJ2-7, with TRBD1 identical over 9 bases. Germline trimming cut 6 bases from V and 5 bases from J; bases unmatched to any gene: 4. CDR1 and CDR2 (germline): KGHDR, SFDVKD. This CDR3 is built from 13 residues. CDR3 protein: CATSNTGGNEQYF. The CDR3 DNA is TGTGCCACCAGTAATACAGGGGGCAACGAGCAGTACTTC.

This rearrangement joins TRBV14 to TRBJ2-2; perhaps TRBD2 as D (5 bases). V shed 1 base and J shed 1 base, with 10 bases lying between them. There are 16 residues in the CDR3. Germline values: CDR1 SGHDN, CDR2 FVKESK. The CDR3 nucleotides are TGTGCCAGCAGCCAAGGAGGGCGCGGGAACACCGGGGAGCTGTTTTTT. Translation gives CASSQGGRGNTGELFF.

V is TRBV29-1 and J is TRBJ1-1; D might be TRBD1 (6 bases). From germline, CDR1 is SQVTM and CDR2 ANQGSEA. This CDR3 region has 13 residues. The V end was cut by 4 bases, the J end by 1 base, with 10 bases between. CDR3 DNA sequence: TGCAGCGTTGGTCCCAGGGGGAACACTGAAGCTTTCTTT. Encoded protein: CSVGPRGNTEAFF.

The chain joins TRBV28 to TRBJ1-1; no definite D call. Germline-derived CDR1 and CDR2 are MDHEN and SYDVKM. Deletions cut 1 base from V and 4 bases from J, with 7 bases between. The CDR3 contains 13 residues. This CDR3 is CASSLFGPTEAFF. CDR3 nucleotide sequence: TGTGCCAGCAGTTTATTCGGTCCCACTGAAGCTTTCTTT.

The V call is TRBV27, the J call TRBJ1-6, with 9 bases identical to TRBD1. V lost 4 bases to trimming and J lost 11 bases; unmatched junction nucleotides: 9. The germline gives CDR1 MNHEY, CDR2 SMNVEV (reference sequence). The CDR3 consists of 15 residues. CDR3 DNA: TGTGCCAGCAGTTACGGGACAGGGACTGGGGCACCCCTCCACTTT. This gives the protein CASSYGTGTGAPLHF.

V gene TRBV7-9 combines with J gene TRBJ1-4; 7 positions agree with TRBD1. Germline V CDR1 and CDR2: SEHNR, FQNEAQ (reference sequence). This CDR3 is 15 amino acids long. V was pared by 4 bases and J by 12 bases, with 14 bases of the junction left unmatched. In DNA, the CDR3 is TGTGCCAGCAGCTCGTCAACAGGGGAGGAGGGGGAACTGTTTTTT. Encoded protein: CASSSSTGEEGELFF.

This clone was found a few times. This chain connects TRBV20-1 to TRBJ2-1; 8 nucleotides line up with TRBD2. Trimming at V came to 3 bases and at J to 4 bases, leaving 5 bases not matched to a gene. Germline CDR1 reads DFQATT; CDR2 reads SNEGSKA (reference sequence). The CDR3 loop spans 14 amino acids. The CDR3 loop is CSASRASGYNEQFF. CDR3 bases: TGCAGTGCTAGTCGGGCTAGCGGGTACAATGAGCAGTTCTTC.